The present TCR beta chain was sequenced within a study of T cells expressing NK-cell markers. Across the study: Sorted T-cell subsets CD3+CD56+NKG2C+, CD3+CD56+NKG2C- and CD3+CD56-NKG2C+ were TCR beta-sequenced. Seven of the eight sequenced donors were HCMV-seropositive; one was seronegative. Whole-study findings and limits: In a handful of donors, dominant clonotypes made up about 28.3-65% of CD3+CD56-NKG2C+ cells.

The CDR3 length is 16 residues. In germline, CDR1 is SGHTA, CDR2 FQGNSA. Making the TCR beta cDNA relied on 5'RACE template switching with UMIs. TCRdb re-called the 5' RACE reads and shows each CDR3 protein once, DNA omitted. The sample spans fewer than 400,000 distinct CDR3 sequences; the ten largest clones claim roughly 5.4%. Of note for this clonotype: No antigen is known for it.

The chain links TRBV7-2 to TRBJ2-4; TCRdb's D gene call, TRBD1, goes unchecked for lack of DNA. The origin of this receptor is a man aged 18-70 years in good health. Sequencing was carried out using blood T cells: a sorted CD56 or NKG2C T cell subset, CD4+ or CD8+ T cells, or bulk PBMC T cells (not recorded which). The CDR3 loop is CASSLNPRTAKNIQYF.